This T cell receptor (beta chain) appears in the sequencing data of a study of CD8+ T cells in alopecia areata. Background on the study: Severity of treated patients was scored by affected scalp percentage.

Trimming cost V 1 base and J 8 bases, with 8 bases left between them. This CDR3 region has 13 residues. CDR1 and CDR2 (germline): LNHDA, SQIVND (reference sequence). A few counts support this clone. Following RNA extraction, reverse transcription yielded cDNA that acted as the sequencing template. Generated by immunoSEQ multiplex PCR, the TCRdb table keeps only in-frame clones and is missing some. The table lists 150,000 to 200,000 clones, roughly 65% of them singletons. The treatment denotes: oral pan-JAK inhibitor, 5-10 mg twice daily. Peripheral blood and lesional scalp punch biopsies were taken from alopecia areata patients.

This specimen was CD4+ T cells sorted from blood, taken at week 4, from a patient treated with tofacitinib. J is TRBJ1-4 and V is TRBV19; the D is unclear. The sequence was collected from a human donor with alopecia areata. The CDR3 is CASSIVWQEKLFF. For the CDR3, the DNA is TGTGCCAGTAGTATAGTCTGGCAGGAAAAACTGTTTTTT.